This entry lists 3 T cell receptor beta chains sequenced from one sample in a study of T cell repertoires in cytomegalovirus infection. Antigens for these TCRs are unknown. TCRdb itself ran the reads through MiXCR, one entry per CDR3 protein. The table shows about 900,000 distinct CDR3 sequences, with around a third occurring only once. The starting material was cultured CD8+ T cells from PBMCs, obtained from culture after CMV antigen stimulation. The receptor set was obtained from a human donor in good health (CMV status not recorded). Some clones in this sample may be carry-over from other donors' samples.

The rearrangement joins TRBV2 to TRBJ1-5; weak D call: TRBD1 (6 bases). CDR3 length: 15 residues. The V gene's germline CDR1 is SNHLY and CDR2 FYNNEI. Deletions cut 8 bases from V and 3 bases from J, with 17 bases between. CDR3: CASGADSSYNQPQHF. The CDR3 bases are TGTGCCAGCGGGGCGGACAGTTCATACAATCAGCCCCAGCATTTT.

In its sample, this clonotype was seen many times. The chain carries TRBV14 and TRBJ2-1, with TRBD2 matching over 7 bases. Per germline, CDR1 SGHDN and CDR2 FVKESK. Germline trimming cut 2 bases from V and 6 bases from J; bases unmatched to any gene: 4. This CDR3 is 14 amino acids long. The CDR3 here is CASSQPRTSNEQFF. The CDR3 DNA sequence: TGTGCCAGCAGCCAACCACGGACTAGCAATGAGCAGTTCTTC.

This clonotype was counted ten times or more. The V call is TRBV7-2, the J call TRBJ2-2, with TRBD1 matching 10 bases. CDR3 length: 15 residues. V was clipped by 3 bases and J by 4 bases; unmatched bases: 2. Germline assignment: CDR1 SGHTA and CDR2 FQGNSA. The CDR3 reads CASSFWTGGTGELFF. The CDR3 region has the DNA TGTGCCAGCAGCTTTTGGACAGGGGGCACCGGGGAGCTGTTTTTT.